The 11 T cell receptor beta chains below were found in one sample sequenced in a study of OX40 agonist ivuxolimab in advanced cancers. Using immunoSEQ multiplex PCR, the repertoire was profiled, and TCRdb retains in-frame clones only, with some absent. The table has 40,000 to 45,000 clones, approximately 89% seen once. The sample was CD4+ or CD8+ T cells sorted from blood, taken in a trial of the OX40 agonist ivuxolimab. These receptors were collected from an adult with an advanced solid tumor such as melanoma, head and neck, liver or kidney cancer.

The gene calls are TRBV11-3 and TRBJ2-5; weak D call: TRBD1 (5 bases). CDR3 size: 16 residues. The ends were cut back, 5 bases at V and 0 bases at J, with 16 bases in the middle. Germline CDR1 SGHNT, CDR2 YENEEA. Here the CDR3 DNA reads TGTGCCAGCAGCCGTCCCCAGGGTATCTACCAAGAGACCCAGTACTTC. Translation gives CASSRPQGIYQETQYF.

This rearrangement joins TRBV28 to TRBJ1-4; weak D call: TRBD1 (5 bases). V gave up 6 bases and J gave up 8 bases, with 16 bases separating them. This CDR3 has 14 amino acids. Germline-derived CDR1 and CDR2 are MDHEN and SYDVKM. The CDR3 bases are TGTGCCAGCAGGCCCGGAGGGGCGGGCGAAAAACTGTTTTTT. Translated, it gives CASRPGGAGEKLFF.

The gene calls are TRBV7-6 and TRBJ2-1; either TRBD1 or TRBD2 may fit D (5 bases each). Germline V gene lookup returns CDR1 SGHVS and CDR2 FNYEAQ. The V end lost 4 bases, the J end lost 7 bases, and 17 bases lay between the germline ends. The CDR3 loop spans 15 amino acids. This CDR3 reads CASSYPYRGRNEQFF. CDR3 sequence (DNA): TGTGCCAGCAGCTACCCTTATCGGGGACGGAATGAGCAGTTCTTC.

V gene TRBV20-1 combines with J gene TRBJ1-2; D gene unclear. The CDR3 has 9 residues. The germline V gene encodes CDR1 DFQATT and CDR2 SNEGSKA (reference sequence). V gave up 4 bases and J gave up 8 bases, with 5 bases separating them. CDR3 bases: TGCAGTGCTAAAGGGGGCTACACCTTC. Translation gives CSAKGGYTF.

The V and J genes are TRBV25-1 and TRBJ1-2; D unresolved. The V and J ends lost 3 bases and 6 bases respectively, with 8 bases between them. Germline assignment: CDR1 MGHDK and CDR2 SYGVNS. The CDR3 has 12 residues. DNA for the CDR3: TGTGCCAGCAGTGAGTCTTTCGATGGCTACACCTTC. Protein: CASSESFDGYTF.

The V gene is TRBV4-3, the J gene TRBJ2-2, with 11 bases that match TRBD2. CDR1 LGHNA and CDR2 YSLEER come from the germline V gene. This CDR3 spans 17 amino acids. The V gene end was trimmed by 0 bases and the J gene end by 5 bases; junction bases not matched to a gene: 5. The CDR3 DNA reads TGCGCCAGCAGCCAAGATCTACTAGCGGGAGAGACCGGGGAGCTGTTTTTT. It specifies CASSQDLLAGETGELFF.

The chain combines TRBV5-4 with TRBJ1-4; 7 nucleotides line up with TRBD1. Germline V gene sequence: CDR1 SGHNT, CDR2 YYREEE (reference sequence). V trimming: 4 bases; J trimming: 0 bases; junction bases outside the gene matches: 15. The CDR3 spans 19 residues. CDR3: CASSPPGTAELATNEKLFF. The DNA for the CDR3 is TGTGCCAGCAGCCCACCCGGGACAGCGGAGTTAGCAACTAATGAAAAACTGTTTTTT.

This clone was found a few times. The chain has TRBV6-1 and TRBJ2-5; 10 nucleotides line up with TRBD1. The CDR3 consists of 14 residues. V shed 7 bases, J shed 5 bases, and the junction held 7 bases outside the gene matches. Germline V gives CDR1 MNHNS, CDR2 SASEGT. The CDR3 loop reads CASMRDRGLETQYF. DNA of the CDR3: TGTGCCAGCATGCGGGACAGGGGCTTGGAGACCCAGTACTTC.

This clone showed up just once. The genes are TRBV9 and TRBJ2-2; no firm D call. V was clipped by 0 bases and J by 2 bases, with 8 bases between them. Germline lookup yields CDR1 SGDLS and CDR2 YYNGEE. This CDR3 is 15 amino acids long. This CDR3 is CASSVALINTGELFF. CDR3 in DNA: TGTGCCAGCAGCGTAGCACTTATTAACACCGGGGAGCTGTTTTTT. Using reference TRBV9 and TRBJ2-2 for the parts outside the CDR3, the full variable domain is DSGVTQTPKHLITATGQRVTLRCSPRSGDLSVYWYQQSLDQGLQFLIQYYNGEERAKGNILERFSAQQFPDLHSELNLSSLELGDSALYFCASSVALINTGELFFGEGSRLTVL.

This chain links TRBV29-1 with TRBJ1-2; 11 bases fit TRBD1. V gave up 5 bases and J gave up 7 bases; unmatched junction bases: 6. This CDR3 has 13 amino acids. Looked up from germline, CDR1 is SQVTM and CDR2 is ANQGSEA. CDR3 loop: CSVRDRGNFGYTF. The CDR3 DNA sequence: TGCAGCGTTCGGGACAGGGGGAATTTTGGCTACACCTTC.

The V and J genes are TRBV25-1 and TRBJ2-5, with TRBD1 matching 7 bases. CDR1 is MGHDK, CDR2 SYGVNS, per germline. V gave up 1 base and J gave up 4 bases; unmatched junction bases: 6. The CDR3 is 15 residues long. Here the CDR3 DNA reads TGTGCCAGCAGTGAATTTTTAGGGGGCGCAGAGACCCAGTACTTC. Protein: CASSEFLGGAETQYF.